This paragraph covers one T cell receptor (beta chain) sequence. As yet, its antigen is unknown. The data stem from a study of T cell responses to AZD1222 COVID-19 vaccine. Study results and caveats: The peak T cell response came first, and repertoires were sampled only after it.

Germline CDR1 reads LNHDA; CDR2 reads SQIVND (reference sequence). V lost 1 base, J lost 5 bases, and 7 bases stayed unmatched. The CDR3 is made up of 16 amino acids. Sequencing was performed with immunoSEQ multiplex PCR; in TCRdb, only in-frame clones are kept and a portion is missing. The table has about 140,000 clones, around 92% seen once. This sequence joins TRBV19 and TRBJ2-2; TRBD1 agrees at 7 bases. The sequence was collected from an adult who received the AZD1222 COVID-19 vaccine. The source material was peripheral blood, sampled 28 days after the second AZD1222 dose. This CDR3 reads CASSIAHGQVTGELFF. The CDR3 DNA is TGTGCCAGTAGTATAGCTCACGGACAGGTAACCGGGGAGCTGTTTTTT.